A selection of T cell receptor beta chains follows, all from one sample in a study of T-cell memory formation after mild COVID-19. TCRdb re-called the 5' RACE reads through MiXCR, storing one row per CDR3 protein. The sample gives 95,000 to 110,000 distinct CDR3 sequences, around 14% of which show up once; 35% to 50% is in the top ten. The sequencing sample was made of PBMCs or a T cell subset sorted from them (not recorded which). These receptors were collected from a man aged 18-30 years who had mild COVID-19 (a few samples of this study predate the infection). Cell type and time point are not known. CDR3s include the opening cysteine and the closing phenylalanine or tryptophan. D genes are given only for firm matches. Clone size is given for some rows only: seen once, a few or many times, or a class if the clone is expanded.

j_call: TRBJ2-3
d_call: .
clone_size: .
cdr3_length: 15
v_call: TRBV2
cdr3_aa: CASRGRGPAPDTQYF
cdr3_nt: TGTGCCAGCCGGGGGCGGGGGCCCGCCCCGGATACGCAGTATTTT

j_call: TRBJ1-5
d_call: TRBD1
clone_size: .
cdr3_length: 17
v_call: TRBV12-3/TRBV12-4
cdr3_aa: CASSFILWDSTNQPQHF
cdr3_nt: TGTGCCAGCAGTTTCATCCTCTGGGACAGCACCAATCAGCCCCAGCATTTT

j_call: TRBJ2-2
d_call: .
clone_size: .
cdr3_length: 19
v_call: TRBV7-9
cdr3_aa: CASNFDRDRPLTYTGELFF
cdr3_nt: TGTGCCAGCAACTTCGACCGGGACCGACCCTTGACATACACCGGGGAGCTGTTTTTT

j_call: TRBJ1-1
d_call: TRBD1
clone_size: .
cdr3_length: 12
v_call: TRBV20-1
cdr3_aa: CSGDRENTEAFF
cdr3_nt: TGCAGTGGGGACAGGGAGAACACTGAAGCTTTCTTT

j_call: TRBJ1-5
d_call: TRBD1
clone_size: .
cdr3_length: 15
v_call: TRBV28
cdr3_aa: CASSWRTGRNQPQHF
cdr3_nt: TGTGCCAGCAGTTGGCGGACAGGACGCAATCAGCCCCAGCATTTT

j_call: TRBJ2-1
d_call: .
clone_size: few
cdr3_length: 10
v_call: TRBV12-3/TRBV12-4
cdr3_aa: CASSENEQFF
cdr3_nt: TGTGCCAGCAGTGAAAATGAGCAGTTCTTC

j_call: TRBJ1-1
d_call: .
clone_size: .
cdr3_length: 14
v_call: TRBV5-1
cdr3_aa: CASSLLRTVSEAFF
cdr3_nt: TGCGCCAGCAGCTTGTTGCGGACAGTCTCTGAAGCTTTCTTT

j_call: TRBJ1-1
d_call: TRBD1
clone_size: few
cdr3_length: 15
v_call: TRBV27
cdr3_aa: CASSLTLTGITEAFF
cdr3_nt: TGTGCCAGCAGTTTAACCCTGACAGGGATCACTGAAGCTTTCTTT

j_call: TRBJ2-7
d_call: .
clone_size: .
cdr3_length: 15
v_call: TRBV15
cdr3_aa: CATSRRRDQAYEQYF
cdr3_nt: TGTGCCACCAGCAGACGCCGGGACCAAGCCTACGAGCAGTACTTC

j_call: TRBJ1-5
d_call: .
clone_size: few
cdr3_length: 15
v_call: TRBV3-1
cdr3_aa: CASNIISDSNQPQHF
cdr3_nt: TGTGCCAGCAATATAATTTCGGATAGCAATCAGCCCCAGCATTTT

j_call: TRBJ2-2
d_call: .
clone_size: .
cdr3_length: 12
v_call: TRBV6-5
cdr3_aa: CASSYGAGELFF
cdr3_nt: TGTGCCAGCAGTTACGGGGCCGGGGAGCTGTTTTTT

j_call: TRBJ1-6
d_call: .
clone_size: few
cdr3_length: 14
v_call: TRBV4-1
cdr3_aa: CASSQGDRFGPLHF
cdr3_nt: TGCGCCAGCAGCCAAGGTGACAGGTTCGGTCCCCTCCACTTT

j_call: TRBJ1-2
d_call: .
clone_size: few
cdr3_length: 12
v_call: TRBV5-1
cdr3_aa: CASSTYRHGYTF
cdr3_nt: TGCGCCAGCAGCACTTACCGACATGGCTACACCTTC

j_call: TRBJ2-5
d_call: TRBD2
clone_size: .
cdr3_length: 18
v_call: TRBV28
cdr3_aa: CASSFGELAGGNGETQYF
cdr3_nt: TGTGCCAGCAGTTTTGGGGAACTAGCGGGGGGAAATGGAGAGACCCAGTACTTC

j_call: TRBJ2-1
d_call: .
clone_size: .
cdr3_length: 18
v_call: TRBV24-1
cdr3_aa: CATSDWGKGQPSYNEQFF
cdr3_nt: TGTGCCACCAGTGATTGGGGAAAAGGACAGCCCTCCTACAATGAGCAGTTCTTC

j_call: TRBJ2-5
d_call: .
clone_size: .
cdr3_length: 15
v_call: TRBV12-3/TRBV12-4
cdr3_aa: CASSQPGEYQETQYF
cdr3_nt: TGTGCCAGCAGCCAGCCGGGAGAGTACCAAGAGACCCAGTACTTC

j_call: TRBJ1-3
d_call: .
clone_size: few
cdr3_length: 15
v_call: TRBV13
cdr3_aa: CASSYTSLFGNTIYF
cdr3_nt: TGTGCCAGCAGCTACACCTCTCTCTTTGGAAACACCATATATTTT

j_call: TRBJ1-4
d_call: TRBD1
clone_size: .
cdr3_length: 16
v_call: TRBV6-5
cdr3_aa: CASSYSLTGENEKLFF
cdr3_nt: TGTGCCAGCAGTTACTCGTTGACAGGGGAAAATGAAAAACTGTTTTTT

j_call: TRBJ2-1
d_call: .
clone_size: few
cdr3_length: 16
v_call: TRBV5-6
cdr3_aa: CASSLVGTRSYNEQFF
cdr3_nt: TGTGCCAGCAGCTTGGTCGGTACGCGATCTTACAATGAGCAGTTCTTC

j_call: TRBJ2-3
d_call: TRBD2
clone_size: few
cdr3_length: 18
v_call: TRBV6-5
cdr3_aa: CASSYRLAAYSSTDTQYF
cdr3_nt: TGTGCCAGCAGTTATCGGCTAGCGGCTTACTCTAGCACAGATACGCAGTATTTT

j_call: TRBJ2-7
d_call: TRBD2
clone_size: .
cdr3_length: 15
v_call: TRBV9
cdr3_aa: CASSVEAGAYYEQYF
cdr3_nt: TGTGCCAGCAGCGTAGAAGCGGGGGCCTACTACGAGCAGTACTTC

j_call: TRBJ2-5
d_call: TRBD1
clone_size: .
cdr3_length: 17
v_call: TRBV29-1
cdr3_aa: CSVAQGQGLRPRETQYF
cdr3_nt: TGCAGCGTTGCGCAGGGACAGGGACTCCGACCAAGAGAGACCCAGTACTTC

j_call: TRBJ1-6
d_call: .
clone_size: .
cdr3_length: 15
v_call: TRBV2
cdr3_aa: CASSGGGSSNSPLHF
cdr3_nt: TGTGCCAGCTCCGGAGGGGGTTCCTCGAATTCACCCCTCCACTTT

j_call: TRBJ1-1
d_call: .
clone_size: .
cdr3_length: 14
v_call: TRBV7-6
cdr3_aa: CASSLATGTTEAFF
cdr3_nt: TGTGCCAGCAGCTTAGCTACAGGGACCACTGAAGCTTTCTTT

j_call: TRBJ1-2
d_call: .
clone_size: .
cdr3_length: 15
v_call: TRBV4-3
cdr3_aa: CASSQEGSYNYGYTF
cdr3_nt: TGCGCCAGCAGCCAAGAGGGCAGTTATAACTATGGCTACACCTTC

j_call: TRBJ2-7
d_call: TRBD1
clone_size: .
cdr3_length: 16
v_call: TRBV7-9
cdr3_aa: CASSLDRTGTSYEQYF
cdr3_nt: TGTGCCAGCAGCTTAGACCGGACAGGGACCTCCTACGAGCAGTACTTC

j_call: TRBJ2-3
d_call: TRBD2
clone_size: .
cdr3_length: 14
v_call: TRBV4-1
cdr3_aa: CASSSRLAEDTQYF
cdr3_nt: TGCGCCAGCAGCTCTAGACTAGCGGAAGATACGCAGTATTTT

j_call: TRBJ2-1
d_call: TRBD1
clone_size: .
cdr3_length: 14
v_call: TRBV19
cdr3_aa: CASSPGQGNNEQFF
cdr3_nt: TGTGCCAGTAGTCCGGGACAGGGCAACAATGAGCAGTTCTTC

j_call: TRBJ2-1
d_call: TRBD1
clone_size: few
cdr3_length: 10
v_call: TRBV6-1
cdr3_aa: CASSDRGSFF
cdr3_nt: TGTGCCAGCAGTGACAGGGGGTCGTTCTTC

j_call: TRBJ2-1
d_call: .
clone_size: .
cdr3_length: 16
v_call: TRBV4-1
cdr3_aa: CASSQETRGSYNEQFF
cdr3_nt: TGCGCCAGCAGCCAAGAGACCAGAGGCTCCTACAATGAGCAGTTCTTC

j_call: TRBJ2-4
d_call: .
clone_size: few
cdr3_length: 16
v_call: TRBV27
cdr3_aa: CASSPSPSLAKNIQYF
cdr3_nt: TGTGCCAGCAGTCCATCTCCGAGTCTAGCCAAAAACATTCAGTACTTC

j_call: TRBJ2-1
d_call: .
clone_size: many
cdr3_length: 14
v_call: TRBV6-1
cdr3_aa: CASSEYPRDDEQFF
cdr3_nt: TGTGCCAGCAGTGAATATCCGCGGGACGATGAGCAGTTCTTC

j_call: TRBJ2-3
d_call: TRBD2
clone_size: few
cdr3_length: 14
v_call: TRBV4-3
cdr3_aa: CASSQDSGGDTQYF
cdr3_nt: TGCGCCAGCAGCCAAGACAGCGGGGGGGATACGCAGTATTTT

j_call: TRBJ2-3
d_call: TRBD2
clone_size: many
cdr3_length: 15
v_call: TRBV2
cdr3_aa: CASKGTSGGTDTQYF
cdr3_nt: TGTGCCAGCAAGGGGACTAGCGGGGGGACAGATACGCAGTATTTT

j_call: TRBJ2-3
d_call: TRBD1
clone_size: few
cdr3_length: 15
v_call: TRBV12-3/TRBV12-4
cdr3_aa: CASSPPDRGTDTQYF
cdr3_nt: TGTGCCAGCAGTCCGCCGGACAGGGGCACAGATACGCAGTATTTT

j_call: TRBJ2-5
d_call: .
clone_size: once
cdr3_length: 14
v_call: TRBV6-5
cdr3_aa: CASSKGGPGETQYF
cdr3_nt: TGTGCCAGCAGCAAAGGGGGGCCAGGCGAGACCCAGTACTTC

j_call: TRBJ2-5
d_call: .
clone_size: few
cdr3_length: 12
v_call: TRBV7-9
cdr3_aa: CASRGGAETQYF
cdr3_nt: TGTGCCAGCAGGGGCGGGGCAGAGACCCAGTACTTC

j_call: TRBJ2-2
d_call: TRBD1
clone_size: few
cdr3_length: 18
v_call: TRBV11-3
cdr3_aa: CASSGRTSDRGATGELFF
cdr3_nt: TGTGCCAGCAGCGGTCGTACCTCCGACAGGGGAGCCACCGGGGAGCTGTTTTTT

j_call: TRBJ1-1
d_call: .
clone_size: .
cdr3_length: 13
v_call: TRBV7-9
cdr3_aa: CASSLKGSTEAFF
cdr3_nt: TGTGCCAGCAGCTTGAAGGGGAGCACTGAAGCTTTCTTT

j_call: TRBJ1-5
d_call: TRBD1
clone_size: .
cdr3_length: 15
v_call: TRBV29-1
cdr3_aa: CSVGDQQGRYQPQHF
cdr3_nt: TGCAGCGTGGGGGATCAACAGGGGCGTTATCAGCCCCAGCATTTT

j_call: TRBJ2-5
d_call: TRBD1
clone_size: few
cdr3_length: 16
v_call: TRBV6-6
cdr3_aa: CASSASGTGNRETQYF
cdr3_nt: TGTGCCAGCAGTGCCTCCGGGACAGGGAATCGGGAGACCCAGTACTTC

j_call: TRBJ2-4
d_call: .
clone_size: few
cdr3_length: 18
v_call: TRBV20-1
cdr3_aa: CSAKPGRTSLLAKNIQYF
cdr3_nt: TGCAGTGCGAAGCCGGGACGAACAAGTCTGCTAGCCAAAAACATTCAGTACTTC

j_call: TRBJ2-2
d_call: .
clone_size: .
cdr3_length: 14
v_call: TRBV7-3
cdr3_aa: CASSPTGLTGELFF
cdr3_nt: TGTGCCAGCAGTCCTACAGGGTTGACCGGGGAGCTGTTTTTT

j_call: TRBJ2-7
d_call: .
clone_size: many
cdr3_length: 13
v_call: TRBV4-1
cdr3_aa: CASSHLTRDEQYF
cdr3_nt: TGCGCCAGCAGCCACTTAACAAGGGACGAGCAGTACTTC

j_call: TRBJ2-4
d_call: .
clone_size: .
cdr3_length: 15
v_call: TRBV20-1
cdr3_aa: CSAPPGGTAKNIQYF
cdr3_nt: TGCAGTGCTCCCCCCGGAGGGACAGCCAAAAACATTCAGTACTTC

j_call: TRBJ2-2
d_call: TRBD1
clone_size: .
cdr3_length: 16
v_call: TRBV27
cdr3_aa: CASSFKGQGPSGELFF
cdr3_nt: TGTGCCAGCAGTTTTAAGGGACAGGGTCCTTCGGGGGAGCTGTTTTTT

j_call: TRBJ2-7
d_call: .
clone_size: few
cdr3_length: 13
v_call: TRBV7-9
cdr3_aa: CASSWSDRYEQYF
cdr3_nt: TGTGCCAGCAGCTGGTCGGACAGATACGAGCAGTACTTC